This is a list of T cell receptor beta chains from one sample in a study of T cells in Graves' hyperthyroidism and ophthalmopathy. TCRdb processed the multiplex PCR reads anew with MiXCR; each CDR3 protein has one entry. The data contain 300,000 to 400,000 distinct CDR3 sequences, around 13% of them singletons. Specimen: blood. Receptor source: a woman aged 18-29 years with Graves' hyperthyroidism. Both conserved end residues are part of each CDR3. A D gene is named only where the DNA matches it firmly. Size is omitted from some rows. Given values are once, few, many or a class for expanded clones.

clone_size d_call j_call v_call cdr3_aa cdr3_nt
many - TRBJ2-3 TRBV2 CASSRGISGWGADTQYF TGTGCCAGCAGTCGGGGAATTAGCGGATGGGGGGCAGATACGCAGTATTTT
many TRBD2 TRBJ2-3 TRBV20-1 CSARDGGLAKDTQYF TGCAGTGCTAGAGATGGGGGACTAGCAAAAGATACGCAGTATTTT
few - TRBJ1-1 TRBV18 CASSPLSVPGQNTEAFF TGTGCCAGCTCACCACTCTCGGTTCCGGGACAGAACACTGAAGCTTTCTTT
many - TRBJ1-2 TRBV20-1 CSARDRFNYGYTF TGCAGTGCTAGGGACCGCTTTAACTATGGCTACACCTTC
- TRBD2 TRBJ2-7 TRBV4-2 CASSQEALGLAGYYEQYF TGTGCCAGCAGCCAAGAAGCGCTGGGACTAGCGGGATACTACGAGCAGTACTTC
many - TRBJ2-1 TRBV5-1 CASSFGQANEQFF TGCGCCAGCAGCTTTGGACAAGCCAATGAGCAGTTCTTC
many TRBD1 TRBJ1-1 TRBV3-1 CASSQDLGQGQFRAEAFF TGTGCCAGCAGCCAAGACCTAGGCCAGGGACAGTTTCGCGCTGAAGCTTTCTTT
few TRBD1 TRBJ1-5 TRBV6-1 CASSEKGQGFFNQPQHF TGTGCCAGCAGTGAAAAGGGACAGGGGTTTTTTAATCAGCCCCAGCATTTT
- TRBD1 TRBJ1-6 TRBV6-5 CASSYRQGGRYNSPLRF TGTGCCAGCAGTTACCGACAGGGTGGTCGCTATAATTCACCCCTCCGCTTT
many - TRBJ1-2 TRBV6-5 CASSYDRSYGYTF TGTGCCAGCAGTTACGATCGGAGCTATGGCTACACCTTC
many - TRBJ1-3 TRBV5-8 CASSLESWAAGNTIYF TGTGCCAGCAGCTTGGAGTCCTGGGCGGCCGGAAACACCATATATTTT
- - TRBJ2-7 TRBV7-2 CASSLALTGTDEQYF TGTGCCAGCAGCTTAGCGCTAACAGGGACCGACGAGCAGTACTTC